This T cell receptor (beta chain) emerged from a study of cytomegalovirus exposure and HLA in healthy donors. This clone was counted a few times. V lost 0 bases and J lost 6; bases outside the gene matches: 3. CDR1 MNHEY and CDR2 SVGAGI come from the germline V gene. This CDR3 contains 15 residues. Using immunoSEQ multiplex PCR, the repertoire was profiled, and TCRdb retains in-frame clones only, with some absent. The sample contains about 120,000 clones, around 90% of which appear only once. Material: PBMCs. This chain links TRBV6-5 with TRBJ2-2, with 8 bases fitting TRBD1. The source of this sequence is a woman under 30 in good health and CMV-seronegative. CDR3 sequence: CASSYSMTGAGELFF. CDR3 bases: TGTGCCAGCAGTTACTCGATGACAGGGGCCGGGGAGCTGTTTTTT.